This TCR delta chain was found in a study of γδ T cells in repeated Plasmodium falciparum infection. Across the study: Malaria-naive adults were infected with P. falciparum NF54 four times over around 640 days.

TCRdb made new clone calls on the multiplex PCR reads using CATT. Here the sample spans tens of thousands of delta-chain clones, roughly 1.4% being singletons. Of note for this clone: Given a far larger clone just one base away, this is likely a sequencing read error. Other nucleotide sequences from this sample produce the same CDR3.

Germline V gives CDR1 GEAIGNYY, CDR2 EKD. V was pared by 1 base and J by 7 bases, with 42 bases between. The CDR3 contains 23 residues. Vgamma9/Vdelta2+ and Vdelta2-negative gammadelta T cells were flow-sorted from PBMC for bulk sequencing. What was sequenced was gamma-delta T cells from blood. The origin of this receptor is a pool of human donors (malaria-infected and uninfected, not separated). The V gene is TRDV2, the J gene TRDJ1, with D maybe TRDD3 (5 bases). TCRdb gives no J gene; it was assigned here by matching the DNA to germline. The CDR3 sequence is CACDTVILTTSRTGDPSRGKLIF. CDR3 sequence (DNA): TGTGCCTGTGACACTGTCATTCTCACTACCTCGCGTACCGGGGACCCTAGTAGGGGTAAACTCATCTTT.